This entry describes one TCR beta chain. What it recognizes is unknown. This CDR3 contains 14 residues. The germline CDR1 and CDR2 sequences are KGHSH and LQKENI. V lost 3 bases to trimming and J lost 7 bases, with 10 bases between them. The data were obtained in a study of OX40 agonist ivuxolimab in advanced cancers. Overall study context: Eligibility admitted prior anti-PD-1, anti-PD-L1 or anti-CTLA-4 therapy; roughly 37% had some.

General study results and limits: Certain nonresponders additionally had low normalized T-cell clonal expansion.

Profiled with immunoSEQ multiplex PCR; TCRdb holds only in-frame clones, not every one. The sample contains fewer than 100,000 clones, approximately 80% of which appear only once. This TCR derives from an adult with an advanced solid tumor such as melanoma, head and neck, liver or kidney cancer. The specimen comprised CD4+ or CD8+ T cells sorted from blood, sampled in a trial of the OX40 agonist ivuxolimab. This chain connects TRBV18 to TRBJ1-6; D not certain. This chain's CDR3 is CASSPGETNSPLHF. In DNA form, the CDR3 reads TGTGCCAGCTCACCGGGCGAGACGAATTCACCCCTCCACTTT.